This TCR beta chain was found in a study of control samples from healthy donors and cancer patients. Some clones are missing from TCRdb's copy, which holds only in-frame ones; the method was immunoSEQ multiplex PCR. The table lists roughly 190,000 clones, about 90% of them singletons. The source material was blood. This TCR derives from a young man in good health.

The CDR3 sequence: CASSTDGGAIYNSPLHF. CDR3 DNA sequence: TGTGCCAGCAGTACCGATGGGGGGGCTATATATAATTCACCCCTCCACTTT. The chain recombines TRBV7-9 with TRBJ1-6; maybe TRBD1 (6 bases). Germline CDR1 SEHNR, CDR2 FQNEAQ (reference sequence). The V end was cut by 6 bases, the J end by 4 bases, with 19 bases between. The CDR3 contains 17 residues.